This T cell receptor (beta chain) was profiled in a study of T cell repertoires in cytomegalovirus infection. This clonotype was observed many times. What it binds is not known. V was cut by 4 bases and J by 1 base, with 7 bases left in between. Germline assignment: CDR1 LGHDT and CDR2 YNNKEL (reference sequence). CDR3 length equals 13 residues. TCRdb re-called the reads through MiXCR, storing one row per CDR3 protein. The table records approximately 910,000 distinct CDR3 sequences, around 30% of them present only once. Findings of the study overall: Clonotypes of TCR beta that were HLA-C-restricted and CMV-specific dominated the ex vivo response.

This clonotype was obtained from a human donor in good health (CMV status not recorded). Some clones in this sample may be carry-over from other donors' samples. The V gene is TRBV3-1, the J gene TRBJ1-1; no clear D. Source: cultured CD8+ T cells from PBMCs, taken from culture after CMV antigen stimulation. The CDR3 bases are TGTGCCAGCAGCCCACAGTCGAACACTGAAGCTTTCTTT. Its protein is CASSPQSNTEAFF.